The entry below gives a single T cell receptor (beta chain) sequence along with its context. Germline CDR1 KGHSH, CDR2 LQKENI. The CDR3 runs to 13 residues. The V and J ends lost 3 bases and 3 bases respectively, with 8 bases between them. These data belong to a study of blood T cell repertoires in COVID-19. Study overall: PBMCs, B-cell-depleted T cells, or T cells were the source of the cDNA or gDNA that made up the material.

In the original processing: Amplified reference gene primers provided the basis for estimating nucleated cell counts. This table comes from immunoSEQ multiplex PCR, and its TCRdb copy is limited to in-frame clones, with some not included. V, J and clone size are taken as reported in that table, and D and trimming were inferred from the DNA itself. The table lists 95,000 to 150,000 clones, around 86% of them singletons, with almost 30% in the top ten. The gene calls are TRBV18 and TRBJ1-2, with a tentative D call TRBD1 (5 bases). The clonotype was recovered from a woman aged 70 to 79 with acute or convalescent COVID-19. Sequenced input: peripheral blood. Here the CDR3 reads CASSPGLDYGYTF. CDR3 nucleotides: TGTGCCAGCTCACCGGGGCTCGACTATGGCTACACCTTC.